This TCR beta chain was captured in a study of early T cells in non-severe SARS-CoV-2 infection. At the level of the study: The sequenced material was bulk RNA from unsorted whole blood, and its chains were unpaired.

Study-wide points: Matching against VDJdb likely underestimated virus-specific expansions, favoring anti-spike CD8.

Attached unique molecular identifiers marked individual cDNA molecules. In TCRdb, the 5' RACE reads were re-called with MiXCR into one record per CDR3 protein. The table includes tens of thousands of distinct CDR3 sequences, about 4.3% detected once. At least ten counts were recorded for this clonotype. No antigen is known for it. V lost 1 base to trimming and J lost 0 bases; unmatched junction nucleotides: 10. This CDR3 is built from 18 residues. CDR1 is DFQATT and CDR2 is SNEGSKA in the germline V gene (reference sequence). The chain combines TRBV20-1 with TRBJ2-3; TRBD2 matches 10 bases. The sequencing input was whole blood. This TCR derives from an adult who was a healthcare worker with PCR-confirmed SARS-CoV-2 infection or an uninfected control (not recorded which). DNA of the CDR3: TGCAGTGCTAGAGGTGGCCTAGCGGGGGCCATTAGCACAGATACGCAGTATTTT. Amino acids: CSARGGLAGAISTDTQYF.